A single sample is the source of the 14 T cell receptor beta chains below, sequenced in a study of blood T cell repertoires in COVID-19. Produced via immunoSEQ multiplex PCR; TCRdb's table is partial and in-frame only. The sample records about 150,000 clones, around 80% being singletons. The sample consisted of peripheral blood. Every receptor here comes from a human donor with acute or convalescent COVID-19. The donor label of this sample is uncertain.

V usage is TRBV30 and J usage is TRBJ1-4; D is ambiguous. Germline V gives CDR1 GTSNPN, CDR2 SVGIG (reference sequence). This CDR3 spans 15 amino acids. The V and J ends lost 0 bases and 1 base respectively, with 9 bases between them. CDR3 protein: CAWSVAQLTNEKLFF. DNA for the CDR3: TGTGCCTGGAGTGTAGCACAGCTAACTAATGAAAAACTGTTTTTT.

This chain uses TRBV7-3 with TRBJ2-3; D possibly corresponds to TRBD2 (5 bases). The length of the CDR3 is 13 residues. V lost 4 bases, J lost 5 bases, and 10 bases lay in between. Germline V gene lookup returns CDR1 SGHTA and CDR2 FQGTGA. In DNA form, the CDR3 reads TGTGCCAGCAGCTCCCGGACTCAAGATACGCAGTATTTT. Residues: CASSSRTQDTQYF.

Concerning this clone: Other DNA sequences of this sample code for an identical CDR3. CDR3 residues: CAWSGTGYGYTF. The CDR3 DNA reads as TGTGCCTGGTCCGGGACAGGCTATGGCTACACCTTC. This chain uses TRBV30 with TRBJ1-2, with 8 bases identical to TRBD1. The CDR3 contains 12 residues. V was pared by 5 bases and J by 4 bases, with 3 bases of the junction left unmatched. Germline V lookup: CDR1 GTSNPN, CDR2 SVGIG (reference sequence).

The genes are TRBV7-9 and TRBJ2-7; D may be TRBD2 (6 bases). This CDR3 has 14 residues. V was cut by 5 bases and J by 6 bases, with 17 bases left in between. Germline V gives CDR1 SEHNR, CDR2 FQNEAQ (reference sequence). The CDR3 region has the DNA TGTGCCAGCAGCCCCGGGGGTTTAGGGCGCGAGCAGTACTTC. Translated: CASSPGGLGREQYF.

The J gene is TRBJ2-1, the V gene TRBV5-1; 8 nucleotides line up with TRBD2. CDR1 is SGHRS, CDR2 YFSETQ, per germline. The CDR3 loop spans 15 amino acids. Trimming took 4 bases from V and 3 from J; bases not matched to a gene: 6. The CDR3 nucleotides read TGCGCCAGCAGCATCGGGGGGGCCCACTACAATGAGCAGTTCTTC. This gives the protein CASSIGGAHYNEQFF.

The chain joins TRBV15 to TRBJ2-3, with 9 bases lining up with TRBD1. V shed 5 bases and J 4 bases; nucleotides not matched to a gene: 7. This CDR3 is built from 15 residues. The germline CDR1 and CDR2 sequences are LNHNV and YYDKDF (reference sequence). This CDR3 reads CATSRGDRVSDTQYF. CDR3 nucleotides: TGTGCCACCAGCCGGGGGGACAGGGTTTCAGATACGCAGTATTTT.

The rearrangement uses TRBV6-5 and TRBJ1-1, with 10 nucleotides matching TRBD1. Trimming cost V 4 bases and J 3 bases; bases outside gene matches: 8. Germline CDR1 MNHEY, CDR2 SVGAGI. The length of the CDR3 is 16 residues. Here the CDR3 DNA reads TGTGCCAGCAGTTTAACCGGGACAGGGGCGTACACTGAAGCTTTCTTT. Encoded protein: CASSLTGTGAYTEAFF.

V and J are TRBV5-1 and TRBJ2-2; the match to TRBD1 covers 7 bases. V gave up 3 bases and J gave up 8 bases; unmatched junction bases: 4. CDR1 is SGHRS, CDR2 YFSETQ, per germline. This CDR3 has 13 amino acids. The CDR3 DNA sequence: TGCGCCAGCAGCTCAGGGGGTTCGGGGGAGCTGTTTTTT. Translating it yields CASSSGGSGELFF.

The chain employs TRBV10-1 and TRBJ2-7; 8 bases fit TRBD2. The CDR3 length is 22 residues. Germline CDR1 reads WNHNN; CDR2 reads SYGVQD (reference sequence). V lost 3 bases, J lost 2 bases, and 27 bases stayed unmatched. CDR3 amino acids: CASSETLSSPGRPGGTTYEQYF. The CDR3 DNA reads as TGCGCCAGCAGTGAAACGTTATCCTCTCCAGGGAGGCCGGGGGGGACAACCTACGAGCAGTACTTC.

The chain uses TRBV5-5 and TRBJ1-3; a possible D gene is TRBD1 (5 bases). From germline, CDR1 is SGHKS and CDR2 YYEKEE (reference sequence). V shed 5 bases and J shed 0 bases, with 12 bases lying between them. This CDR3 is 15 amino acids long. The CDR3 region is CASRRGGGSGNTIYF. The CDR3 DNA sequence: TGTGCCAGCAGACGCGGGGGAGGCTCTGGAAACACCATATATTTT.

The rearrangement links TRBV5-1 to TRBJ1-2; a possible D gene is TRBD1 (6 bases). The CDR3 is 16 amino acids. Germline CDR1 is SGHRS and CDR2 is YFSETQ. The ends were cut back, 6 bases at V and 0 bases at J, with 18 bases in the middle. As DNA, the CDR3 is TGCGCCAGCAAAGAGGACAGCGTCTTAGCTAACTATGGCTACACCTTC. It encodes CASKEDSVLANYGYTF.

V is TRBV11-2 and J is TRBJ1-2, with 10 bases fitting TRBD1. Germline CDR1 is SGHAT and CDR2 is FQNNGV. The CDR3 spans 14 residues. The V and J ends lost 4 bases and 8 bases, in that order; junction bases with no gene match: 7. The CDR3 nucleotides are TGTGCCAGCAGCTCCCGGGACAGGGGAATCGGCTACACCTTC. Translated: CASSSRDRGIGYTF.

This rearrangement joins TRBV5-1 to TRBJ2-1, with D perhaps matching TRBD2 (5 bases). The germline V gene encodes CDR1 SGHRS and CDR2 YFSETQ. The CDR3 is 15 amino acids. Trimming removed 0 bases at V and 0 bases at J, with 7 bases between. The CDR3 DNA sequence: TGCGCCAGCAGCTTGGACGGGGTCTCCTACAATGAGCAGTTCTTC. Residues: CASSLDGVSYNEQFF. Drawing the rest from reference TRBV5-1 and TRBJ2-1, the complete variable domain is KAGVTQTPRYLIKTRGQQVTLSCSPISGHRSVSWYQQTPGQGLQFLFEYFSETQRNKGNFPGRFSGRQFSNSRSEMNVSTLELGDSALYLCASSLDGVSYNEQFFGPGTRLTVL.

This clone was counted many times. CDR3 sequence (DNA): TGTGCCTTCCAGGGGGGGAACACCGGGGAGCTGTTTTTT. It specifies CAFQGGNTGELFF. V usage is TRBV30 and J usage is TRBJ2-2, with D possibly TRBD1 on 7 matching bases. Trimming stripped 7 bases from V and 1 base from J, with 10 bases between. Germline V gene lookup returns CDR1 GTSNPN and CDR2 SVGIG (reference sequence). This CDR3 has 13 residues. Based on the CDR3 plus reference TRBV30 and TRBJ2-2, the full variable domain is SQTIHQWPATLVQPVGSPLSLECTVEGTSNPNLYWYRQAAGRGLQLLFYSVGIGQISSEVPQNLSASRPQDRQFILSSKKLLLSDSGFYLCAFQGGNTGELFFGEGSRLTVL.